The 30 T cell receptor beta chains reported below all come from one sample, sequenced in a study of T cells after yellow fever vaccination. TCRdb fed the 5' RACE reads into MiXCR, producing one record per CDR3 protein. The sample shows some 350,000 distinct CDR3 sequences, approximately 4% of them seen only once. This sample comprised PBMCs, obtained 5 days after the yellow fever booster vaccination. The receptor set was obtained from a man between 18 and 29 years old who received the YFV17D yellow fever vaccine.

This clonotype was detected many times. The CDR3 region has the DNA TGTGCCAGCAGACAGGGAAATAACTATGGCTACACCTTC. Translated, it gives CASRQGNNYGYTF. The chain recombines TRBV27 with TRBJ1-2; a possible D gene is TRBD1 (6 bases). CDR1 MNHEY and CDR2 SMNVEV come from the germline V gene (reference sequence). The CDR3 loop spans 13 amino acids. V shed 6 bases and J shed 1 base, with 9 bases lying between them.

This clonotype was seen at least ten times. This chain joins TRBV4-3 and TRBJ1-4, with 7 bases lining up with TRBD1. The ends lost 4 bases at V and 4 bases at J; junction bases unmatched: 9. CDR1 and CDR2 from the germline V gene are LGHNA and YSLEER. The CDR3 has 16 amino acids. The CDR3 DNA sequence: TGCGCCAGCAGCCGCGATTGGGCAGGGGGTAATGAAAAACTGTTTTTT. Translated, it gives CASSRDWAGGNEKLFF.

There are a few counts of this clonotype. The genes are TRBV5-4 and TRBJ2-3; 8 nucleotides line up with TRBD2. The CDR3 is 16 amino acids. Germline V gives CDR1 SGHNT, CDR2 YYREEE (reference sequence). V shed 1 base, J shed 2 bases, and the junction held 6 bases outside the gene matches. CDR3 DNA sequence: TGTGCCAGCAGCTTGCGACGGGGGGGATTCACAGATACGCAGTATTTT. Encoded protein: CASSLRRGGFTDTQYF.

This clonotype was detected only a few times. V usage is TRBV6-5 and J usage is TRBJ1-4; D gene ambiguous. The CDR3 length is 16 residues. V dropped 0 bases and J dropped 5 bases, with 13 bases sitting between them. Germline V gene data show CDR1 as MNHEY and CDR2 as SVGAGI. The CDR3 DNA follows: TGTGCCAGCAGTTACTCGATTCGCAGTTTGAATGAAAAACTGTTTTTT. It is translated as CASSYSIRSLNEKLFF.

Many counts were recorded for this clonotype. V gene TRBV7-2 combines with J gene TRBJ1-2; the D is unclear. From germline, CDR1 is SGHTA and CDR2 FQGNSA. V was trimmed by 7 bases and J by 3 bases, leaving 15 bases between them. The CDR3 loop spans 14 amino acids. The DNA of the CDR3 is TGTGCCAGCACCTTCCAGGTGGCAGACTATGGCTACACCTTC. Its protein is CASTFQVADYGYTF.

This clonotype was picked up many times. V gene TRBV20-1 combines with J gene TRBJ2-4, with TRBD2 matching 7 bases. Germline CDR1 reads DFQATT; CDR2 reads SNEGSKA (reference sequence). The junction had 0 bases not matched to a gene; V was cut back by 3 bases and J by 7 bases. CDR3 size: 11 residues. The DNA for the CDR3 is TGCAGTGCTAGGGGGGGGAACATTCAGTACTTC. Residues: CSARGGNIQYF.

This clonotype was recorded a few times. The rearrangement links TRBV4-1 to TRBJ2-5, with TRBD2 matching 14 bases. Unmatched junction bases numbered 11, after V lost 4 bases and J lost 10 bases. Germline lookup yields CDR1 MGHRA and CDR2 YSYEKL. The CDR3 is 16 amino acids. The DNA of the CDR3 is TGCGCCAGCAGCCTTCTACCGGGACTAGCGGGGGAGGGCCAGTACTTC. This gives the protein CASSLLPGLAGEGQYF.

The V call is TRBV20-1, the J call TRBJ2-5; 8 nucleotides align to TRBD2. Trimming cost V 3 bases and J 0 bases; bases outside gene matches: 3. The CDR3 extends over 14 amino acids. Germline V CDR1 and CDR2: DFQATT, SNEGSKA (reference sequence). CDR3 sequence: CSASQLADQETQYF. DNA for the CDR3: TGCAGTGCTAGTCAACTAGCGGACCAAGAGACCCAGTACTTC.

The chain employs TRBV20-1 and TRBJ2-7; D tentatively fits TRBD1 or TRBD2 (7 bases each). The V end was cut by 1 base, the J end by 4 bases, with 17 bases between. Looked up from germline, CDR1 is DFQATT and CDR2 is SNEGSKA (reference sequence). This CDR3 region has 15 residues. The CDR3 DNA sequence: TGCAGTGCTAGAGGGGGGGGACAGACTTCTTACGAGCAGTACTTC. As protein: CSARGGGQTSYEQYF.

This clonotype was seen a handful of times. The chain employs TRBV4-3 and TRBJ1-4, with a possible D match to TRBD1 (5 bases). The CDR3 loop spans 13 amino acids. Germline loops: CDR1 LGHNA, CDR2 YSLEER. The germline V and J ends were trimmed by 1 base and 12 bases, with 12 bases remaining between them. CDR3 coding DNA: TGCGCCAGCAGCCAAGCTGCCGGGGGAGAACTGTTTTTT. This gives the protein CASSQAAGGELFF.

This clonotype has more than one count but fewer than ten. The chain uses TRBV9 and TRBJ2-7; possibly TRBD1 or TRBD2 for D (6 bases each). The CDR3 is 16 residues long. Per germline, CDR1 SGDLS and CDR2 YYNGEE. Trimming cost V 3 bases and J 2 bases, with 18 bases left between them. The CDR3 DNA follows: TGTGCCAGCAGCGGGAGGTTGGGGGGCTACCCCTACGAGCAGTACTTC. This sequence encodes CASSGRLGGYPYEQYF.

This clonotype has at least ten counts. J is TRBJ2-2 and V is TRBV7-2; 9 nucleotides match TRBD1. Germline V gene sequence: CDR1 SGHTA, CDR2 FQGNSA. The trim removed 3 bases at V and 5 bases at J, leaving 4 bases unmatched. The CDR3 length is 15 residues. CDR3 sequence: CASSFGTGTTGELFF. CDR3 DNA sequence: TGTGCCAGCAGCTTCGGGACAGGGACTACCGGGGAGCTGTTTTTT.

This clonotype was seen only a few times. The chain carries TRBV24-1 and TRBJ2-3; D gene ambiguous. The CDR3 runs to 13 residues. V lost 1 base and J 2 bases, leaving 3 bases between the germline ends. Germline V gene data show CDR1 as KGHDR and CDR2 as SFDVKD. The CDR3 DNA follows: TGTGCCACCAGTGATTTCCCCACAGATACGCAGTATTTT. It is translated as CATSDFPTDTQYF.

J is TRBJ2-5 and V is TRBV3-1; D is possibly TRBD1 (6 bases). The V and J ends lost 8 bases and 4 bases respectively, with 14 bases between them. The germline CDR1 and CDR2 sequences are LGHDT and YNNKEL (reference sequence). CDR3 length equals 13 residues. CDR3: CASGIQGGETQYF. The CDR3, as DNA: TGTGCCAGCGGTATACAGGGTGGAGAGACCCAGTACTTC.

Ten or more counts support this clonotype. This chain links TRBV25-1 with TRBJ1-2; D call uncertain. The CDR3 is 10 residues long. The germline gives CDR1 MGHDK, CDR2 SYGVNS. CDR3 in amino acids: CASGNYGYTF. The CDR3 nucleotides are TGTGCGTCCGGTAACTATGGCTACACCTTC.

This clonotype was counted ten times or more. The rearrangement uses TRBV5-1 and TRBJ2-1; D is ambiguous. Trimming stripped 3 bases from V and 10 bases from J, with 11 bases between. This CDR3 is 12 amino acids long. CDR1 is SGHRS and CDR2 is YFSETQ in the germline V gene. The DNA of the CDR3 is TGCGCCAGCAGCTCCGGCTATGGGGAGCAGTTCTTC. This codes for CASSSGYGEQFF.

This clonotype has only a few counts. The V and J genes are TRBV6-6 and TRBJ2-5; either TRBD1 or TRBD2 may supply D (6 bases each). The V gene's germline CDR1 is MNHNY and CDR2 SVGAGI (reference sequence). V was shortened by 6 bases and J by 4 bases, with 15 bases between the two germline ends. This CDR3 comprises 14 residues. The CDR3 here is CASRAPGGGETQYF. In DNA form, the CDR3 reads TGTGCCAGCAGGGCCCCCGGGGGCGGAGAGACCCAGTACTTC.

This clonotype has more than one count but fewer than ten. The chain links TRBV18 to TRBJ2-5, with D hard to call. CDR3 length: 12 residues. Deletions cut 3 bases from V and 5 bases from J, with 7 bases between. The germline V gene has CDR1 KGHSH and CDR2 LQKENI. CDR3 loop: CASSPKTETQYF. The CDR3 nucleotides read TGTGCCAGCTCACCGAAAACTGAGACCCAGTACTTC.

The count of this clonotype is one. Compared with germline, one end of the junction differs, possibly owing to a read error. CDR3 DNA sequence: TGCGCCAGCAGCCCCACAGGGGGCGCTTGGGACACTCAAGCTTTCTTT. Its translation is CASSPTGGAWDTQAFF. The chain is built from TRBV4-3 and TRBJ1-1; 9 bases fit TRBD1. From germline, CDR1 is LGHNA and CDR2 YSLEER. The length of the CDR3 is 16 residues.

The rearrangement uses TRBV7-8 and TRBJ2-1; no clear D. The length of the CDR3 is 13 residues. Germline CDR1 and CDR2: SGHVS and FQNEAQ. V shed 1 base and J shed 11 bases, with 12 bases lying between them. This CDR3 reads CASSLVGETKQFF. In DNA form, the CDR3 reads TGTGCCAGCAGCTTAGTAGGAGAGACCAAGCAGTTCTTC.

This clonotype was found a few times. The J gene is TRBJ1-1, the V gene TRBV6-5; D might be TRBD1 (5 bases). V lost 5 bases, J lost 4 bases, and 17 bases lay in between. CDR3 length equals 15 residues. CDR1 MNHEY and CDR2 SVGAGI come from the germline V gene. CDR3 in DNA: TGTGCCAGCAGTCTGCAGTTGGGGCTGGCCACTGAAGCTTTCTTT. It codes for CASSLQLGLATEAFF.

This clonotype was seen a few times. The J gene is TRBJ1-1, the V gene TRBV27, with 8 bases lining up with TRBD1. V lost 6 bases to trimming and J lost 7 bases; unmatched junction nucleotides: 7. This CDR3 is 13 amino acids long. In germline, CDR1 is MNHEY, CDR2 SMNVEV (reference sequence). The CDR3 here is CASSPDRGNEAFF. CDR3 coding DNA: TGTGCCAGCAGCCCCGACAGGGGAAATGAAGCTTTCTTT.

This clonotype was counted between two and nine times. This chain connects TRBV5-1 to TRBJ2-2; 7 nucleotides agree with TRBD1. With V trimmed by 3 bases and J by 1 base, 3 bases remained unmatched. Germline CDR1 and CDR2: SGHRS and YFSETQ. This CDR3 contains 15 residues. CDR3: CASSSGQVNTGELFF. Here the CDR3 DNA reads TGCGCCAGCAGCTCCGGACAGGTGAACACCGGGGAGCTGTTTTTT.

This clonotype was seen ten or more times. V is TRBV2 and J is TRBJ2-3, with D perhaps TRBD1 (5 bases). Per germline, CDR1 SNHLY and CDR2 FYNNEI. V lost 7 bases and J lost 3, with 8 bases in between. The CDR3 is 12 amino acids. The CDR3 spells CASNRQTDTQYF. CDR3 nucleotide sequence: TGTGCCAGCAACCGACAGACAGATACGCAGTATTTT.

In this sample, this clonotype turned up many times. This rearrangement joins TRBV20-1 to TRBJ2-5; D remains ambiguous. Germline V gene sequence: CDR1 DFQATT, CDR2 SNEGSKA (reference sequence). CDR3 length: 14 amino acids. Trimming cost V 3 bases and J 5 bases, with 16 bases left between them. CDR3: CSARGDASPETQYF. For the CDR3, the DNA is TGCAGTGCTAGGGGTGACGCTTCGCCGGAGACCCAGTACTTC.

This chain uses TRBV28 with TRBJ1-3; tentative D call: TRBD1 (6 bases). The CDR3 loop spans 14 amino acids. CDR1 and CDR2 (germline): MDHEN, SYDVKM. Trimming removed 6 bases at V and 7 bases at J, with 16 bases between. The CDR3 sequence is CASSLRGASNTIYF. CDR3 sequence (DNA): TGTGCCAGCAGCCTCCGGGGGGCTTCTAACACCATATATTTT.

A few counts support this clonotype. The chain uses TRBV20-1 and TRBJ1-5; D call uncertain. V shed 6 bases and J shed 3 bases, with 15 bases lying between them. The CDR3 extends over 14 amino acids. From germline, CDR1 is DFQATT and CDR2 SNEGSKA (reference sequence). The CDR3 loop is CSANAGLLNQPQHF. The DNA for the CDR3 is TGCAGTGCAAATGCCGGGCTGCTCAATCAGCCCCAGCATTTT.

The V call is TRBV6-1, the J call TRBJ2-1, with D unresolved. The CDR3 sequence is 17 residues long. Germline CDR1 reads MNHNS; CDR2 reads SASEGT. Deletions cut 5 bases from V and 1 base from J, with 18 bases between. CDR3 sequence: CASSLSSFRESYNEQFF. For the CDR3, the DNA is TGTGCCAGCAGTCTCTCTTCGTTCCGTGAGTCCTACAATGAGCAGTTCTTC.

This clonotype was observed at least ten times. The V call is TRBV7-2, the J call TRBJ2-7; D is unresolved. The CDR3 has 15 amino acids. The germline V gene encodes CDR1 SGHTA and CDR2 FQGNSA. V was trimmed by 5 bases and J by 4 bases, leaving 18 bases between them. CDR3 sequence reads: CASSRAISGVYEQYF. DNA of the CDR3: TGTGCCAGCAGCCGGGCAATTTCAGGCGTGTACGAGCAGTACTTC.

This clonotype was found many times. The genes are TRBV7-3 and TRBJ2-1; 9 nucleotides align to TRBD2. V shed 1 base, J shed 5 bases, and the junction held 3 bases outside the gene matches. Looked up from germline, CDR1 is SGHTA and CDR2 is FQGTGA. The CDR3 covers 15 residues. CDR3 coding DNA: TGTGCCAGCAGCTTAAATGGCGGGGGGGACAATGAGCAGTTCTTC. It is translated as CASSLNGGGDNEQFF.